Below are 6 T cell receptor beta chains sequenced from a single sample in a study of post-analysis software for immune sequencing data. Their target antigens are unknown. Prepared libraries of TCR beta cDNA carried unique molecular identifiers. TCRdb fed the PCR reads into MiXCR, producing one record per CDR3 protein. The data contain about 540,000 distinct CDR3 sequences, around a third of them singletons. Notes on the study in general: Elevated frequency relative to controls characterized roughly five TRBV segments in patients, TRBV5-6, TRBV5-1 and TRBV20-1 among them.

The material sequenced was blood. The receptors stem from a girl aged 2 to 17 with multiple sclerosis.

The chain is built from TRBV18 and TRBJ2-2; 7 nucleotides line up with TRBD1. This CDR3 region has 15 residues. The V and J ends lost 1 base and 1 base, in that order; junction bases with no gene match: 0. The germline V gene encodes CDR1 KGHSH and CDR2 LQKENI. For the CDR3, the DNA is TGTGCCAGCTCACCACGACAGGGGAACACCGGGGAGCTGTTTTTT. Its translation: CASSPRQGNTGELFF.

The CDR3 spells CASSLARGGSTDTQYF. CDR3 sequence (DNA): TGTGCCAGCAGCTTAGCGCGGGGCGGGAGCACAGATACGCAGTATTTT. The chain carries TRBV7-9 and TRBJ2-3; perhaps TRBD2 as D (6 bases). The CDR3 has 16 residues. CDR1 is SEHNR and CDR2 is FQNEAQ in the germline V gene (reference sequence). V was cut by 0 bases and J by 0 bases, with 10 bases left in between.

The gene calls are TRBV6-1 and TRBJ2-1; 14 nucleotides match TRBD2. The CDR3 length is 17 residues. The ends lost 7 bases at V and 4 bases at J; junction bases unmatched: 9. The germline gives CDR1 MNHNS, CDR2 SASEGT. The DNA for the CDR3 is TGTGCCAGCACCCCGGGGACTAGCGGGGGCCGTTACAATGAGCAGTTCTTC. It encodes CASTPGTSGGRYNEQFF.

J is TRBJ2-7 and V is TRBV11-2; 8 bases align to TRBD1. V shed 8 bases and J 4 bases; nucleotides not matched to a gene: 10. The CDR3 consists of 14 residues. CDR1 is SGHAT and CDR2 is FQNNGV in the germline V gene. CDR3 bases: TGTGCCAGCGGGCGGGCAGGGGGCATGTACGAGCAGTACTTC. As protein: CASGRAGGMYEQYF.

This clonotype was recorded at least ten times. The chain carries TRBV4-1 and TRBJ2-7; D call uncertain. Deletions cut 1 base from V and 7 bases from J, with 11 bases between. Germline loops: CDR1 MGHRA, CDR2 YSYEKL. The CDR3 has 13 amino acids. Here the CDR3 DNA reads TGCGCCAGCAGCCAAGTAATCACGACGGAGCAGTACTTC. It encodes CASSQVITTEQYF.

This clonotype appeared a few times. The chain employs TRBV19 and TRBJ1-5; no reliable D call. The CDR3 is 14 amino acids. V was clipped by 1 base and J by 0 bases, with 4 bases between them. Per the germline V gene, CDR1 is LNHDA and CDR2 is SQIVND (reference sequence). Here the CDR3 DNA reads TGTGCCAGTAGTATAGGGGTTAGCAATCAGCCCCAGCATTTT. This sequence encodes CASSIGVSNQPQHF.